These 32 T cell receptor beta chains were all obtained from the same sample, sequenced in a study of blood T cell repertoires in COVID-19. This table comes from immunoSEQ multiplex PCR, and its TCRdb copy is limited to in-frame clones, with some not included. The sample consists of 30,000 to 45,000 clones, less than 95% of them appearing once. The sample comprised peripheral blood. The receptors were gathered from a human donor in a cohort sampled during active COVID-19.

The chain recombines TRBV24-1 with TRBJ2-3; 13 bases are shared with TRBD2. V dropped 6 bases and J dropped 3; count of bases not matched to a gene: 5. Looked up from germline, CDR1 is KGHDR and CDR2 is SFDVKD. The CDR3 extends over 16 amino acids. The CDR3: CATSSRTSGSTDTQYF. The DNA of the CDR3 is TGTGCCACCAGTTCACGGACTAGCGGGAGTACAGATACGCAGTATTTT.

The rearrangement uses TRBV6-5 and TRBJ2-3, with a possible D match to TRBD2 (6 bases). The V end was cut by 4 bases, the J end by 1 base, with 12 bases between. The CDR3 loop spans 15 amino acids. Germline V gene data show CDR1 as MNHEY and CDR2 as SVGAGI. The CDR3 bases are TGTGCCAGCAGTTCTCTCCGCGGGGGCACAGATACGCAGTATTTT. Amino acid sequence: CASSSLRGGTDTQYF.

The chain combines TRBV2 with TRBJ2-6, with D maybe TRBD2 (5 bases). The CDR3 covers 15 residues. V was clipped by 7 bases and J by 0 bases, with 10 bases between them. Germline V lookup: CDR1 SNHLY, CDR2 FYNNEI. CDR3 amino acids: CASTQEGSGANVLTF. CDR3 in DNA: TGTGCCAGCACCCAAGAGGGCTCTGGGGCCAACGTCCTGACTTTC.

V and J are TRBV24-1 and TRBJ2-3, with 8 bases identical to TRBD2. Germline-derived CDR1 and CDR2 are KGHDR and SFDVKD. V lost 5 bases to trimming and J lost 6 bases; unmatched junction nucleotides: 6. The CDR3 runs to 14 residues. The CDR3: CATSASGSLDTQYF. In nucleotides, the CDR3 is TGTGCCACCAGTGCGAGCGGGAGTCTGGATACGCAGTATTTT.

V usage is TRBV29-1 and J usage is TRBJ1-2; D may be TRBD1 (6 bases). Trimming left V 0 bases short and J 6 bases short, with 17 bases between. The germline gives CDR1 SQVTM, CDR2 ANQGSEA. The CDR3 spans 15 residues. CDR3 residues: CSVEDSQGRRNGYTF. The CDR3 DNA sequence: TGCAGCGTTGAAGATTCTCAGGGGCGGCGTAATGGCTACACCTTC.

The V gene is TRBV5-1, the J gene TRBJ1-5, with D unclear. V was shortened by 0 bases and J by 6 bases, with 13 bases between the two germline ends. Germline CDR1 is SGHRS and CDR2 is YFSETQ. CDR3 size: 15 residues. The CDR3 sequence: CASSLGTAEGQPQHF. CDR3 in DNA: TGCGCCAGCAGCTTGGGGACGGCCGAGGGTCAGCCCCAGCATTTT.

CDR3 sequence reads: CASSLGHSYGYTF. The CDR3 region has the DNA TGCGCCAGCAGTCTCGGACACTCATATGGCTACACCTTC. This rearrangement joins TRBV10-1 to TRBJ1-2; the D gene is possibly TRBD1 (5 bases). The V gene lost 5 bases and the J gene lost 5 bases, with 12 bases spanning the gap. Germline CDR1 WNHNN, CDR2 SYGVQD (reference sequence). The CDR3 covers 13 residues.

The gene calls are TRBV28 and TRBJ1-2, with D tentatively TRBD1 (5 bases). The CDR3 runs to 13 residues. Germline values: CDR1 MDHEN, CDR2 SYDVKM. Between the trimmed V and J ends, which lost 7 bases and 6 bases, there was a span of 15 bases. In DNA, the CDR3 is TGTGCCAGCACCTCCCGCTTGGGGCATGGCTACACCTTC. Amino acid sequence: CASTSRLGHGYTF.

The rearrangement uses TRBV6-5 and TRBJ1-5; no reliable D call. Germline-derived CDR1 and CDR2 are MNHEY and SVGAGI. The V end lost 9 bases, the J end lost 2 bases, and 11 bases lay between the germline ends. The CDR3 is made up of 13 amino acids. CDR3 in amino acids: CASLRGGNQPQHF. The CDR3 DNA follows: TGTGCCAGTCTGCGGGGAGGCAATCAGCCCCAGCATTTT.

The V gene is TRBV28, the J gene TRBJ1-1; TRBD1 agrees at 9 bases. The CDR3 spans 14 residues. Trimming cost V 3 bases and J 5 bases; bases outside gene matches: 4. CDR1 is MDHEN, CDR2 SYDVKM, per germline. CDR3 nucleotides: TGTGCCAGCAGTTTCGGACAGGGGCGAACTGAAGCTTTCTTT. Translation gives CASSFGQGRTEAFF.

The V and J genes are TRBV5-4 and TRBJ2-3; 7 bases fit TRBD2. Looked up from germline, CDR1 is SGHNT and CDR2 is YYREEE (reference sequence). V shed 4 bases and J 2 bases; nucleotides not matched to a gene: 7. The CDR3 is 15 residues long. CDR3 sequence reads: CASSPGGLSTDTQYF. The CDR3, as DNA: TGTGCCAGCAGCCCGGGGGGACTCTCCACAGATACGCAGTATTTT.

The chain employs TRBV5-4 and TRBJ2-2; 15 nucleotides agree with TRBD2. CDR1 SGHNT and CDR2 YYREEE come from the germline V gene (reference sequence). Unmatched junction bases numbered 6, after V lost 4 bases and J lost 2 bases. The CDR3 is 18 amino acids. The CDR3 DNA reads as TGTGCCAGCAGCCCACGGACTAGCGGGAGGGGAAACACCGGGGAGCTGTTTTTT. Translated: CASSPRTSGRGNTGELFF.

This CDR3 is CASSFGTGESPLHF. The CDR3 DNA sequence: TGTGCCAGCAGCTTCGGGACAGGGGAATCACCCCTCCACTTT. The V gene is TRBV5-5, the J gene TRBJ1-6; 10 nucleotides match TRBD1. Germline V lookup: CDR1 SGHKS, CDR2 YYEKEE (reference sequence). The CDR3 is made up of 14 amino acids. V dropped 2 bases and J dropped 10; count of bases not matched to a gene: 3.

The rearrangement joins TRBV6-5 to TRBJ2-1; a possible D gene is TRBD2 (6 bases). The CDR3 is 14 residues long. Germline lookup yields CDR1 MNHEY and CDR2 SVGAGI. Trimming removed 4 bases from V and 9 bases from J, with 16 bases in between. CDR3 nucleotide sequence: TGTGCCAGCAGTTCCGGGGCCCGGAGGGGTGAGCAGTTCTTC. This gives the protein CASSSGARRGEQFF.

The genes are TRBV14 and TRBJ2-2; 12 nucleotides align to TRBD2. The CDR3 is 16 amino acids. J was trimmed by 6 bases and V by 4 bases; bases with no gene match: 6. From germline, CDR1 is SGHDN and CDR2 FVKESK. The CDR3 DNA follows: TGTGCCAGCAGCCGACTAGCGGGAGATCGGGCCGGGGAGCTGTTTTTT. This codes for CASSRLAGDRAGELFF.

The chain is built from TRBV3-1 (or the pseudogene TRBV3-2) and TRBJ1-5; D call uncertain. This CDR3 is 15 amino acids long. Germline CDR1 reads LGHDT; CDR2 reads YNNKEL (reference sequence). The V end lost 0 bases, the J end lost 3 bases, and 9 bases lay between the germline ends. The CDR3: CASSQDTGFNQPQHF. The CDR3 nucleotides are TGTGCCAGCAGCCAAGATACGGGATTCAATCAGCCCCAGCATTTT.

The V call is TRBV7-9, the J call TRBJ2-5; a weak D match, TRBD2 (5 bases). Germline V gene data show CDR1 as SEHNR and CDR2 as FQNEAQ (reference sequence). Trimming left V 5 bases short and J 2 bases short, with 18 bases between. The CDR3 is 16 residues long. The CDR3 bases are TGTGCCAGCAGCCCCCGAGGCTGGACGGGACAAGAGACCCAGTACTTC. Translating gives CASSPRGWTGQETQYF.

The chain recombines TRBV7-9 with TRBJ2-1; perhaps TRBD2 as D (6 bases). Germline V gene data show CDR1 as SEHNR and CDR2 as FQNEAQ (reference sequence). The CDR3 is 15 amino acids. With 6 bases removed from V and 6 bases from J, the gap between germline ends came to 18 bases. For the CDR3, the DNA is TGTGCCAGCAGGAACCGGGACTCCCTTTCCAATGAGCAGTTCTTC. Residues: CASRNRDSLSNEQFF.

Turning to this clone: Other DNA sequences of this sample code for an identical CDR3. V and J are TRBV9 and TRBJ1-3; TRBD1 agrees at 7 bases. Trimming at V came to 0 bases and at J to 4 bases, leaving 4 bases not matched to a gene. Germline V gene sequence: CDR1 SGDLS, CDR2 YYNGEE. This CDR3 has 15 residues. The CDR3: CASSVEGAYGNTIYF. The CDR3 bases are TGTGCCAGCAGCGTAGAGGGGGCGTACGGAAACACCATATATTTT. Combining the CDR3 with reference TRBV9 and TRBJ1-3 gives the whole variable domain DSGVTQTPKHLITATGQRVTLRCSPRSGDLSVYWYQQSLDQGLQFLIQYYNGEERAKGNILERFSAQQFPDLHSELNLSSLELGDSALYFCASSVEGAYGNTIYFGEGSWLTVV.

The rearrangement joins TRBV4-1 to TRBJ1-3; D remains unclear. CDR1 and CDR2 from the germline V gene are MGHRA and YSYEKL. Trimming removed 0 bases from V and 2 bases from J, with 11 bases in between. The CDR3 has 16 amino acids. The DNA of the CDR3 is TGCGCCAGCAGCCAAGATAGGCAGGCTCCTGGAAACACCATATATTTT. It specifies CASSQDRQAPGNTIYF.

This chain connects TRBV6-5 to TRBJ2-7; 7 nucleotides match TRBD1. This CDR3 is built from 14 residues. The V segment lost 6 bases and the J segment 2 bases; nucleotides outside the gene matches: 7. From germline, CDR1 is MNHEY and CDR2 SVGAGI. CDR3 coding DNA: TGTGCCAGCAGGATGACAGGGTGGGCCTACGAGCAGTACTTC. Residues: CASRMTGWAYEQYF.

This rearrangement joins TRBV29-1 to TRBJ1-3, with 8 bases that match TRBD1. J gave up 3 bases and V 3 bases, and 4 bases lay outside the gene matches. This CDR3 spans 14 amino acids. Germline CDR1 SQVTM, CDR2 ANQGSEA. The CDR3 nucleotides read TGCAGCGTTGAGACGGGACAGGATGGAAACACCATATATTTT. Translating gives CSVETGQDGNTIYF.

The chain joins TRBV24-1 to TRBJ1-2; 7 nucleotides line up with TRBD1. CDR1 is KGHDR, CDR2 SFDVKD, per germline. J lost 4 bases, V lost 5 bases, and 9 bases had no gene match. The CDR3 loop spans 15 amino acids. CDR3 sequence (DNA): TGTGCCACCAGTGCCAGGGGGGCTTCACCCTATGGCTACACCTTC. This translates into CATSARGASPYGYTF.

The rearrangement joins TRBV3-1 (or the pseudogene TRBV3-2) to TRBJ2-5, with D maybe TRBD1 (5 bases). CDR1 and CDR2 (germline): LGHDT, YNNKEL (reference sequence). V was pared by 3 bases and J by 6 bases, with 14 bases between. This CDR3 spans 14 amino acids. The CDR3: CASSQQSGSKTQYF. In nucleotides, the CDR3 is TGTGCCAGCAGCCAGCAGTCAGGGTCGAAGACCCAGTACTTC.

This rearrangement joins TRBV14 to TRBJ2-7, with TRBD1 as a possible D gene (6 bases). The V end was cut by 9 bases, the J end by 1 base, with 13 bases between. Germline-derived CDR1 and CDR2 are SGHDN and FVKESK. The CDR3 contains 13 residues. CDR3 DNA sequence: TGTGCCAGATCCAGGGGTATATCCTACGAGCAGTACTTC. Its protein is CARSRGISYEQYF.

The rearrangement joins TRBV28 to TRBJ1-1, with a tentative D call TRBD1 (5 bases). Germline CDR1 and CDR2: MDHEN and SYDVKM. The CDR3 loop spans 15 amino acids. The V end lost 5 bases, the J end lost 1 base, and 14 bases lay between the germline ends. CDR3 nucleotides: TGTGCCAGCAGTGGGTCCTCAGGGTGGAACACTGAAGCTTTCTTT. As protein: CASSGSSGWNTEAFF.

J is TRBJ1-4 and V is TRBV7-8; tentatively, D is TRBD1 (5 bases). Germline loops: CDR1 SGHVS, CDR2 FQNEAQ. The CDR3 is made up of 17 amino acids. V was trimmed by 2 bases and J by 0 bases, leaving 13 bases between them. CDR3 protein: CASSLPLGGTTNEKLFF. The CDR3 bases are TGTGCCAGCAGCTTACCGCTGGGGGGAACAACTAATGAAAAACTGTTTTTT.

V and J are TRBV6-6 and TRBJ2-1; 8 positions agree with TRBD2. V shed 9 bases, J shed 7 bases, and the junction held 5 bases outside the gene matches. The CDR3 has 12 residues. CDR1 is MNHNY, CDR2 SVGAGI, per germline (reference sequence). CDR3 residues: CASRTGGNEQFF. The CDR3, as DNA: TGTGCCAGTCGCACGGGAGGGAATGAGCAGTTCTTC.

The chain carries TRBV12-5 and TRBJ2-2, with 11 bases identical to TRBD2. The length of the CDR3 is 19 residues. V lost 1 base to trimming and J lost 5 bases; unmatched junction nucleotides: 12. The germline CDR1 and CDR2 sequences are LGHNT and FRNRAP. The CDR3: CASGLGGARGLAATGELFF. As DNA, the CDR3 is TGTGCTAGTGGTTTGGGGGGGGCCCGGGGACTAGCGGCGACCGGGGAGCTGTTTTTT.

This chain links TRBV7-9 with TRBJ1-1; a weak D match, TRBD1 (6 bases). Germline assignment: CDR1 SEHNR and CDR2 FQNEAQ (reference sequence). Trimming cost V 11 bases and J 2 bases, with 18 bases left between them. This CDR3 is 14 amino acids long. The CDR3: CAGKGQGLNTEAFF. The CDR3 nucleotides read TGTGCCGGAAAGGGGCAGGGGCTAAACACTGAAGCTTTCTTT.

This chain joins TRBV6-2 or TRBV6-3 and TRBJ2-3; tentatively, D is TRBD2 (5 bases). The germline CDR1 and CDR2 sequences are MNHEY and SVGEGT. The V and J ends lost 0 bases and 1 base respectively, with 17 bases between them. CDR3 length: 18 amino acids. CDR3: CASSYSLLAGKGTDTQYF. DNA for the CDR3: TGTGCCAGCAGTTACTCGTTGCTAGCTGGTAAGGGCACAGATACGCAGTATTTT.

In DNA form, the CDR3 reads TGCGCCAGCAGTAACCGGGACAGGGGAGGGGAGACCCAGTACTTC. Protein: CASSNRDRGGETQYF. The chain has TRBV23-1 and TRBJ2-5; 10 bases match TRBD1. TRBV23-1 is recorded as an ORF, its role being uncertain. V shed 5 bases and J 5 bases; nucleotides not matched to a gene: 8. The CDR3 is 15 residues long.